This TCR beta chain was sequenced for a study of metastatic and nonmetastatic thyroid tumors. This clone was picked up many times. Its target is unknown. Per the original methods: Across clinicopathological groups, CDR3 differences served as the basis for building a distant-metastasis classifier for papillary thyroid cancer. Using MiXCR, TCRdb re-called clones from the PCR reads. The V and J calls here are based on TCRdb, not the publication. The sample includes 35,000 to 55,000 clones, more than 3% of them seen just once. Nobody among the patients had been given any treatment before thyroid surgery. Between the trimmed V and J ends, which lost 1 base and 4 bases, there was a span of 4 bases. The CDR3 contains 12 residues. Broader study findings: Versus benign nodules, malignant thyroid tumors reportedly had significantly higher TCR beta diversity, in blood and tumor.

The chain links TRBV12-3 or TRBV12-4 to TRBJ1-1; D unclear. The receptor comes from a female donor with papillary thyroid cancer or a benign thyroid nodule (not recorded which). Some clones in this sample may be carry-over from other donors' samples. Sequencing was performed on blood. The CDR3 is CASSLGSTEAFF. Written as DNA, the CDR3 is TGTGCCAGCAGTTTAGGGAGCACTGAAGCTTTCTTT.